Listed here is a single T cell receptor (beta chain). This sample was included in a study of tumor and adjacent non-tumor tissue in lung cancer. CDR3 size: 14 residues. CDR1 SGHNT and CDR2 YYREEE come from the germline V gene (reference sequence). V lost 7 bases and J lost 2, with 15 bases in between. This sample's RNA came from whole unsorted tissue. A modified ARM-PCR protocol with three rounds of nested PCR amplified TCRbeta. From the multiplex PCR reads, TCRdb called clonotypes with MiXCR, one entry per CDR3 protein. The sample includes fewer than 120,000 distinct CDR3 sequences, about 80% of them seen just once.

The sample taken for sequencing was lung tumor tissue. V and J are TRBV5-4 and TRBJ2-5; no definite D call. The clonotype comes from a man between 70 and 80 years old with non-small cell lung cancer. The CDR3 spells CASGAAGPQETQYF. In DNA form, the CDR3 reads TGTGCCAGCGGCGCGGCAGGACCGCAAGAGACCCAGTACTTC.